The 14 T cell receptor beta chains presented below share a single source sample, sequenced in a study of blood T cell repertoires in COVID-19. The assay was immunoSEQ multiplex PCR, and TCRdb's table has in-frame clones only and misses some. This sample has roughly 180,000 clones; around 80% occur once, and the top ten carry about 6.7%. The sequencing sample was made of peripheral blood. The receptor set was obtained from a woman in her thirties or forties with COVID-19, enrolled during active disease.

This clone was picked up many times. The V gene is TRBV4-1, the J gene TRBJ1-1; D call uncertain. Trimming took off 0 bases at V and 11 bases at J, with 7 bases between the two ends. Germline CDR1 is MGHRA and CDR2 is YSYEKL. This CDR3 has 11 residues. This CDR3 reads CASSQDWRAFF. CDR3 DNA: TGCGCCAGCAGCCAAGATTGGAGGGCTTTCTTT.

The chain uses TRBV19 and TRBJ1-5; the D gene is possibly TRBD1 (6 bases). CDR1 is LNHDA, CDR2 SQIVND, per germline (reference sequence). The CDR3 contains 14 residues. The V end was cut by 5 bases, the J end by 2 bases, with 10 bases between. CDR3: CASSRSGGNQPQHF. DNA for the CDR3: TGTGCCAGTAGTCGGTCAGGGGGCAATCAGCCCCAGCATTTT. The entire variable domain, with the rest obtained from reference TRBV19 and TRBJ1-5, is as follows: DGGITQSPKYLFRKEGQNVTLSCEQNLNHDAMYWYRQDPGQGLRLIYYSQIVNDFQKGDIAEGYSVSREKKESFPLTVTSAQKNPTAFYLCASSRSGGNQPQHFGDGTRLSIL.

The chain links TRBV5-1 to TRBJ1-2; 10 bases match TRBD1. This CDR3 has 16 residues. The junction had 6 bases not matched to a gene; V was cut back by 4 bases and J by 0 bases. The germline CDR1 and CDR2 sequences are SGHRS and YFSETQ. CDR3 in amino acids: CASSAGGTGANYGYTF. CDR3 bases: TGCGCCAGCAGCGCTGGTGGGACAGGGGCTAACTATGGCTACACCTTC.

This clone was counted between two and nine times. The rearrangement links TRBV7-9 to TRBJ1-1; D is undetermined. CDR3 length equals 12 residues. Germline CDR1 is SEHNR and CDR2 is FQNEAQ (reference sequence). With 2 bases removed from V and 4 bases from J, the gap between germline ends came to 5 bases. CDR3 bases: TGTGCCAGCAGCTTAATCTCCACTGAAGCTTTCTTT. Translating gives CASSLISTEAFF.

The rearrangement uses TRBV6-6 and TRBJ1-5, with TRBD1 identical over 10 bases. The CDR3 runs 15 residues. Trimming removed 5 bases from V and 5 bases from J; junction bases left unmatched: 6. In germline, CDR1 is MNHNY, CDR2 SVGAGI (reference sequence). CDR3 bases: TGTGCCAGCAGTGACCGGACAGGGGGAGATCAGCCCCAGCATTTT. Protein: CASSDRTGGDQPQHF.

J is TRBJ2-1 and V is TRBV18, with a possible D match to TRBD2 (5 bases). Germline V CDR1 and CDR2: KGHSH, LQKENI. Trimming removed 3 bases from V and 5 bases from J, with 11 bases in between. The CDR3 runs 14 residues. The CDR3 DNA reads TGTGCCAGCTCACCCCTCGGAGCGGACAATGAGCAGTTCTTC. It codes for CASSPLGADNEQFF.

V is TRBV6-5 and J is TRBJ1-1, with TRBD1 as a possible D gene (5 bases). The CDR3 is 13 amino acids. V was clipped by 4 bases and J by 1 base, with 7 bases between them. Germline V gene data show CDR1 as MNHEY and CDR2 as SVGAGI. The CDR3 loop is CASSFQGNTEAFF. The CDR3 DNA is TGTGCCAGCAGTTTCCAGGGGAACACTGAAGCTTTCTTT.

The table lists this clone with a count of one. The chain joins TRBV27 to TRBJ2-2, with D hard to call. The germline CDR1 and CDR2 sequences are MNHEY and SMNVEV (reference sequence). The CDR3 is 11 residues long. Trimming stripped 4 bases from V and 6 bases from J, with 3 bases between. The CDR3 loop is CASSWPGELFF. The CDR3 bases are TGTGCCAGCAGTTGGCCCGGGGAGCTGTTTTTT.

V gene TRBV10-2 combines with J gene TRBJ1-5; D unresolved. V lost 4 bases to trimming and J lost 4 bases, with 8 bases between them. Germline V gene sequence: CDR1 WSHSY, CDR2 SAAADI. This CDR3 is built from 13 residues. DNA for the CDR3: TGCGCCAGCAGTGTAGGCGGTAATCAGCCCCAGCATTTT. Protein: CASSVGGNQPQHF.

V usage is TRBV9 and J usage is TRBJ1-2; D gene unclear. V was cut by 2 bases and J by 6 bases, with 8 bases left in between. The CDR3 is made up of 12 amino acids. In germline, CDR1 is SGDLS, CDR2 YYNGEE. In DNA, the CDR3 is TGTGCCAGCAGCGTCTACGGTCATGGCTACACCTTC. It yields the protein CASSVYGHGYTF.

This clone was picked up one time. The chain is built from TRBV5-5 and TRBJ1-2; 8 bases align to TRBD1. The CDR3 consists of 13 residues. The ends lost 3 bases at V and 2 bases at J; junction bases unmatched: 0. Germline V gene sequence: CDR1 SGHKS, CDR2 YYEKEE (reference sequence). Written as DNA, the CDR3 is TGTGCCAGCAGCTGGACAGGGAACTATGGCTACACCTTC. It translates to CASSWTGNYGYTF.

This clone was recorded once. The genes are TRBV5-1 and TRBJ1-6; a possible D gene is TRBD1 (5 bases). The CDR3 is 14 residues long. Germline assignment: CDR1 SGHRS and CDR2 YFSETQ. The germline V and J ends were trimmed by 0 bases and 6 bases, with 7 bases remaining between them. CDR3 in amino acids: CASSLGQINSPLHF. The CDR3 DNA follows: TGCGCCAGCAGCTTGGGACAGATTAATTCACCCCTCCACTTT.

In this sample, this clone turned up once. The chain is built from TRBV5-6 and TRBJ1-6; 7 bases are a match to TRBD1. The V segment lost 4 bases and the J segment 0 bases; nucleotides outside the gene matches: 7. CDR1 and CDR2 from the germline V gene are SGHDT and YYEEEE. The CDR3 covers 17 residues. The CDR3 spells CASSLTGESSYNSPLHF. CDR3 sequence (DNA): TGTGCCAGCAGCCTCACAGGGGAGAGCTCCTATAATTCACCCCTCCACTTT.

With regard to this clone: At one boundary the junction diverges from the germline segment, which might be a read error. The chain employs TRBV7-9 and TRBJ2-7; 10 bases fit TRBD2. The CDR3 length is 12 residues. Germline V CDR1 and CDR2: SEHNR, FQNEAQ (reference sequence). This chain's CDR3 is CASSGGGYEQYF. The CDR3 nucleotides read TGCGCCAGCAGCGGGGGGGGCTACGAGCAGTACTTC.